What follows describes a single TCR beta chain. There is no known antigen for this receptor. Within one base of it there is no much larger clone, and no base qualities were kept. TCRbeta CDR3 regions were amplified from genomic DNA using the immunoSEQ Assay, a bias-controlled multiplex PCR. The study's own analysis went as follows. Within the assay, amplification of reference gene primers was used to estimate how many nucleated cells each sample contained. Sequence reads were collapsed and filtered to measure the absolute abundance of every unique TCRbeta CDR3 rearrangement. For each sample, productive Simpson clonality was calculated as the square root of Simpson's diversity index across productive rearrangements. TCRdb limited this immuneACCESS table to in-frame rearrangements with V and J called. A share of clones is missing; checked studies link under half to unresolved V genes, and the rest is unexplained. V and J calls and clone size are those listed in that table; D and trimming were worked out from the DNA. This sample comprises roughly 150,000 clones, about 86% of them detected only once. The top ten constitute approximately 7.3% of the sample.

V is pared back by 3 bases and J by 3 bases, with 6 bases lying between the germline termini. Inclusive of the bounding cysteine and phenylalanine, the CDR3 is 11 residues long. The sequence is cut down to CDR3 DNA, 33 bases in frame from base 1. CDR1 and CDR2, looked up from the germline V gene (reference sequence), are DFQATT and SNEGSKA. Participants in the prospective study were enrolled through a virtual design, were aged about 18 to 100 years, and lived in under 25 United States geographic areas. In the prospective study, cohorts were assigned on the basis of participant-reported clinical history obtained from a screening survey and a study questionnaire. Recovered participants in ImmuneRACE Cohort 3 were defined as having two consecutive negative NP/OP PCR tests, clearance from a healthcare professional, or resolution of symptoms. In the prospective study, whole blood, serum and a nasopharyngeal or oropharyngeal swab were collected from each participant by mobile phlebotomists. Participants in the prospective study had the option to provide additional blood draws and questionnaires over a roughly two-month period. Prospective study blood samples were shipped either frozen or at room temperature before DNA extraction.

These data are taken from a study of blood T cell repertoires in COVID-19 (dated by TCRdb to the early 2020s). Study-level background: The collaborator samples originated in the United States, Italy and Spain and spanned the acute and convalescent phases of COVID-19. The dataset comprised deeply sampled blood TCRbeta repertoires from subjects exposed to, actively infected with, or recovered from COVID-19. A freely available public database, intended as a resource for researchers studying the immune response to SARS-CoV-2, is where the repertoires were released. Samples were obtained from the ongoing ImmuneRACE study (first 160 participants) and from roughly 1,300 subjects provided by 6 global collaborators. The prospective study material was composed of cDNA or gDNA derived from T cells, B-cell-depleted T cells, or PBMCs. Nearly every sample came with metadata listing a de-identified subject ID, COVID-19 status, age in years and sex. Where available, HLA class I and class II types were taken from metadata supplied by the sample provider and were not determined by assay-based typing. Broad study findings and their caveats: How much clinical and demographic metadata was included differed by source and by participant, and the metadata was provided uncurated.

The sequence was obtained from a man in his fifties who had recovered from COVID-19. Material: PBMCs or T cells enriched from blood (not recorded which). The chain uses TRBV20-1 and TRBJ2-7; the D gene is not confidently resolved. The DNA reads TGCAGTGCTAGGGGCGACTACGAGCAGTACTTC. Its coded protein is CSARGDYEQYF.